This T cell receptor (beta chain) was sequenced in a study of blood T cell repertoires in COVID-19. V dropped 0 bases and J dropped 0; count of bases not matched to a gene: 5. This CDR3 contains 16 residues. Germline CDR1 and CDR2: MNHNY and SVGAGI (reference sequence). Sequencing was performed with immunoSEQ multiplex PCR; in TCRdb, only in-frame clones are kept and a portion is missing. The sample consists of some 700,000 clones, 75% to 90% of them appearing once. Sequences were obtained from peripheral blood. The receptor was isolated from a woman aged 18 to 35 with acute or convalescent COVID-19. The chain couples TRBV6-6 to TRBJ2-7, with 7 bases that match TRBD1. Here the CDR3 reads CASSYSGQRYSYEQYF. CDR3 coding DNA: TGTGCCAGCAGTTACTCGGGACAGCGTTACTCCTACGAGCAGTACTTC.